The entry below describes one T cell receptor (beta chain). An immunoSEQ assay, version v3.0, was performed at survey level. The repertoire was sequenced with immunoSEQ multiplex PCR; TCRdb's copy has only in-frame clones and lacks some. The sample comprises fewer than 30,000 clones, around three quarters of which are singletons, and approximately 10% rests with the top ten. The entry originates in a study of long-term antiretroviral therapy in people with HIV. From germline, CDR1 is MDHEN and CDR2 SYDVKM. This CDR3 is built from 13 residues. V shed 5 bases and J shed 8 bases, with 13 bases lying between them.

The sequence derives from a man aged 25 to 40 with HIV. The input for sequencing was unsorted PBMCs, taken 2.1 years after starting antiretroviral therapy. The genes are TRBV28 and TRBJ2-4; no firm D call. The DNA of the CDR3 is TGTGCCAGCAGTACTGGGGTCAGAGACATTCAGTACTTC. Encoded protein: CASSTGVRDIQYF.